A selection of T cell receptor beta chains follows, all from one sample in a study of cytomegalovirus exposure and HLA in healthy donors. Sequencing was performed with immunoSEQ multiplex PCR; in TCRdb, only in-frame clones are kept and a portion is missing. This table has about 150,000 clones, around 82% appearing once. Source material: PBMCs. All receptors derive from a woman aged 45-59 years in good health and CMV-seropositive. The CDR3 runs from the conserved cysteine through the conserved F or W. The D gene is left open where the match is weak. For some rows the clone size is stated as once, few or many, or as a class when expanded; others skip it.

CDR3nt: TGTGCCAGCAGCTTAGATGCCAGGGGAAATACTGAAGCTTTCTTT; CDR3aa: CASSLDARGNTEAFF; j_gene: TRBJ1-1; d_gene: -; abundance: -; v_gene: TRBV7-9
CDR3nt: TGCGCCAGCAGCACAGGATTGGGATCGGGTGAAAAACTGTTTTTT; CDR3aa: CASSTGLGSGEKLFF; j_gene: TRBJ1-4; d_gene: -; abundance: -; v_gene: TRBV5-1
CDR3nt: TGTGCTAGTGGGGCCGCAAACACCGGGGAGCTGTTTTTT; CDR3aa: CASGAANTGELFF; j_gene: TRBJ2-2; d_gene: -; abundance: -; v_gene: TRBV12-5
CDR3nt: TGTGCCAGCAGCTTGCCTGGGACAGGGGGCACTGAAGCTTTCTTT; CDR3aa: CASSLPGTGGTEAFF; j_gene: TRBJ1-1; d_gene: TRBD1; abundance: -; v_gene: TRBV5-6
CDR3nt: TGTGCCAGCAGCCCCCATCGTGGAAGCGTCGCTGAAGCTTTCTTT; CDR3aa: CASSPHRGSVAEAFF; j_gene: TRBJ1-1; d_gene: -; abundance: -; v_gene: TRBV9
CDR3nt: TGTGCCAGCAGCGTAAACAGGGCCTCTGGGGCCAACGTCCTGACTTTC; CDR3aa: CASSVNRASGANVLTF; j_gene: TRBJ2-6; d_gene: -; abundance: few; v_gene: TRBV9
CDR3nt: TGTGCCAGCAGCTTGACTGTGACAGGGGGCTTTAATTCACCCCTCCACTTT; CDR3aa: CASSLTVTGGFNSPLHF; j_gene: TRBJ1-6; d_gene: TRBD1; abundance: -; v_gene: TRBV5-5
CDR3nt: TGCAGCGTTGTCAGGCAAAACACCGGGGAGCTGTTTTTT; CDR3aa: CSVVRQNTGELFF; j_gene: TRBJ2-2; d_gene: -; abundance: -; v_gene: TRBV29-1
CDR3nt: TGCGCCAGCAGGTATACCGGGACAGGGGACGAGCAGTACTTC; CDR3aa: CASRYTGTGDEQYF; j_gene: TRBJ2-7; d_gene: TRBD1; abundance: -; v_gene: TRBV5-1
CDR3nt: TGTGCCAGCAGCGCCCGGGGGGGGAGGTACGAGCAGTACTTC; CDR3aa: CASSARGGRYEQYF; j_gene: TRBJ2-7; d_gene: TRBD2; abundance: -; v_gene: TRBV7-2
CDR3nt: TGTGCCAGCTCACCTCGACAGGGGGCCTTAGAGACCCAGTACTTC; CDR3aa: CASSPRQGALETQYF; j_gene: TRBJ2-5; d_gene: TRBD1; abundance: -; v_gene: TRBV18
CDR3nt: TGTGCCAGCAGTGAAGCCCGCCCCCTAGGCGGGGATGAGCAGTTCTTC; CDR3aa: CASSEARPLGGDEQFF; j_gene: TRBJ2-1; d_gene: -; abundance: -; v_gene: TRBV2
CDR3nt: TGTGCCAGTAGTGCCGGCGGGTATGGTGGCTACACCTTC; CDR3aa: CASSAGGYGGYTF; j_gene: TRBJ1-2; d_gene: -; abundance: -; v_gene: TRBV19
CDR3nt: TGTGCCTGGAGTCCAGACAGGAATCAGCCCCAGCATTTT; CDR3aa: CAWSPDRNQPQHF; j_gene: TRBJ1-5; d_gene: -; abundance: -; v_gene: TRBV30
CDR3nt: TGCAGCTTCCGGACAGGGCCCTACGAGCAGTACTTC; CDR3aa: CSFRTGPYEQYF; j_gene: TRBJ2-7; d_gene: TRBD1; abundance: -; v_gene: TRBV29-1
CDR3nt: TGTGCCAGCAGCGGACAGGGGGAAGGCTACACCTTC; CDR3aa: CASSGQGEGYTF; j_gene: TRBJ1-2; d_gene: TRBD1; abundance: -; v_gene: TRBV13
CDR3nt: TGTGCCAGCATCAGGGGGCATCAGGACGAGCAGTACTTC; CDR3aa: CASIRGHQDEQYF; j_gene: TRBJ2-7; d_gene: TRBD1; abundance: -; v_gene: TRBV6-1
CDR3nt: TGTGCCAGCAGTGTCCACAGGTATGGAGTCGAGCAGTACTTC; CDR3aa: CASSVHRYGVEQYF; j_gene: TRBJ2-7; d_gene: -; abundance: -; v_gene: TRBV6-1
CDR3nt: TGTGCCAGCAGCTTAGCACAGTTGGAAGCTTTCTTT; CDR3aa: CASSLAQLEAFF; j_gene: TRBJ1-1; d_gene: -; abundance: -; v_gene: TRBV11-2
CDR3nt: TGTTCCAGCAGCCCATCACGGGAAAGGGAGAACGAGCAGTACTTC; CDR3aa: CSSSPSRERENEQYF; j_gene: TRBJ2-7; d_gene: -; abundance: few; v_gene: TRBV7-3
CDR3nt: TGTGCCAGCAGACCAAGCGGGGGGGGATACGAGCAGTACTTC; CDR3aa: CASRPSGGGYEQYF; j_gene: TRBJ2-7; d_gene: TRBD2; abundance: -; v_gene: TRBV27
CDR3nt: TGTGCCAGCGGGGAAGCGGGGGTCGAGCTGTTTTTT; CDR3aa: CASGEAGVELFF; j_gene: TRBJ2-2; d_gene: TRBD2; abundance: -; v_gene: TRBV6-6